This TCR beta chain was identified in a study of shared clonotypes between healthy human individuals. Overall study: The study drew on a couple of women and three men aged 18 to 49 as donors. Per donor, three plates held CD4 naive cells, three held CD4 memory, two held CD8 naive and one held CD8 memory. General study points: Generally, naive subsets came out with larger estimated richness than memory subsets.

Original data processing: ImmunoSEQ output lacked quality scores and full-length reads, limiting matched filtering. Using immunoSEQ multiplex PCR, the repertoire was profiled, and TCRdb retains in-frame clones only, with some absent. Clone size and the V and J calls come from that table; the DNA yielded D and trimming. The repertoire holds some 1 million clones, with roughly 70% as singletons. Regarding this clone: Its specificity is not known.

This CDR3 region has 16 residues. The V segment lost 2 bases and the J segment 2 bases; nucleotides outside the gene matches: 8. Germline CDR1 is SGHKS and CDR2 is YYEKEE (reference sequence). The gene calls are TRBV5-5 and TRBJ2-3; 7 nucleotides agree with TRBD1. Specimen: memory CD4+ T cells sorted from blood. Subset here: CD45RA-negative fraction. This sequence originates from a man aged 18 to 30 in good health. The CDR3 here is CASSFFLGGITDTQYF. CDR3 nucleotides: TGTGCCAGCAGCTTTTTTTTAGGGGGCATCACAGATACGCAGTATTTT.